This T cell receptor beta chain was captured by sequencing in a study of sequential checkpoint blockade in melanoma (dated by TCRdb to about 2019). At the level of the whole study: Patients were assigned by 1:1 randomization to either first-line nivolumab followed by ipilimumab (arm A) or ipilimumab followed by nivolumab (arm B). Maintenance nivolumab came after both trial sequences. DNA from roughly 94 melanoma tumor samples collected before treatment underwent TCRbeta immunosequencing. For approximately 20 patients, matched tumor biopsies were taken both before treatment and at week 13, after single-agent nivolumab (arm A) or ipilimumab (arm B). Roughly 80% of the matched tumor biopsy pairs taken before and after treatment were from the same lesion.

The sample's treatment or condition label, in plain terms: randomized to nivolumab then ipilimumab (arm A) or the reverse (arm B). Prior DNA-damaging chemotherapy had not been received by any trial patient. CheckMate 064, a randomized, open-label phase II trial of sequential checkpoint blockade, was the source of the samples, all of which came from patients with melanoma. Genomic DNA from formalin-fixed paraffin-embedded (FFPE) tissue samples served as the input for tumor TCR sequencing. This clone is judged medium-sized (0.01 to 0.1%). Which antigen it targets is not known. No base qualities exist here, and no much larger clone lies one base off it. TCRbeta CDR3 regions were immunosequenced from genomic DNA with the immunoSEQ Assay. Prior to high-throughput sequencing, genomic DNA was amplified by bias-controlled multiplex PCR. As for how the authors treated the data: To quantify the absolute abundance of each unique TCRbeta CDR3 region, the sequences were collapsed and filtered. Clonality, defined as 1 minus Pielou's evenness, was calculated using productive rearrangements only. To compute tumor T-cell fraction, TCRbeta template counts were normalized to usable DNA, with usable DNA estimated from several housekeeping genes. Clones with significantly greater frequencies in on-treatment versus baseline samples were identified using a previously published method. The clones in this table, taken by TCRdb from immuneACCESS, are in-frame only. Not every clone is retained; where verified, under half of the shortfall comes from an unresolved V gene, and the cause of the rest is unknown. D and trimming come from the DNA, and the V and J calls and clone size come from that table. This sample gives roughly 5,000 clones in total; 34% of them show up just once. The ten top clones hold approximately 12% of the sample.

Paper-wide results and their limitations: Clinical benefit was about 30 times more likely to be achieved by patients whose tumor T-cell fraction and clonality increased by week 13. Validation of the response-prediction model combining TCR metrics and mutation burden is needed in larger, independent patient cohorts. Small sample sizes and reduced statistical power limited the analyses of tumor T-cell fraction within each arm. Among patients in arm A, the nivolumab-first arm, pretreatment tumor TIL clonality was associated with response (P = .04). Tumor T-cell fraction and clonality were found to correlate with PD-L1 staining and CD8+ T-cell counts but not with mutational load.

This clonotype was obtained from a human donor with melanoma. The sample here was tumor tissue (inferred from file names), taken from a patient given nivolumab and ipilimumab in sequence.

The DNA is TGTGCCAGCAGCAACAACCAGGGTGCTGGAAACACCATATATTTT. The encoded protein is CASSNNQGAGNTIYF. The sequence links TRBV9 to TRBJ1-3; a tentative D call is TRBD1 (5 bases match). V sheds 4 bases and J sheds 2 bases, leaving 13 bases between their ends. Taken from cysteine to phenylalanine, the CDR3 has 15 residues. Of the read, only the CDR3 DNA is kept; its 45 bases are in frame from base 1. The germline V gene supplies CDR1 SGDLS and CDR2 YYNGEE. Reference TRBV9 and TRBJ1-3 genes cover what lies past the CDR3, so the full variable domain is DSGVTQTPKHLITATGQRVTLRCSPRSGDLSVYWYQQSLDQGLQFLIQYYNGEERAKGNILERFSAQQFPDLHSELNLSSLELGDSALYFCASSNNQGAGNTIYFGEGSWLTVV.